This T cell receptor beta chain was found in a study of identifying expanded T cells in peripheral blood. Notes on the study in general: Technical replicates showed about 1.1 changed clones; about 2 weeks around 15; four weeks 19.

Collection occurred without any documented infections or immune events in donors. This CDR3 comprises 15 residues. Looked up from germline, CDR1 is SNHLY and CDR2 is FYNNEI. Deletions cut 3 bases from V and 3 bases from J, with 12 bases between. Clones were read by immunoSEQ multiplex PCR, and TCRdb kept only the in-frame ones, dropping some. The table has tens of thousands of clones, 88% seen once. Comments on this clone: Its cognate antigen is unknown.

This TCR came from a person aged 18-70 years in good health. The sample taken for sequencing was blood. The chain couples TRBV2 to TRBJ1-5; no reliable D call. CDR3 loop: CASSERAYDNQPQHF. For the CDR3, the DNA is TGTGCCAGCAGTGAGAGAGCCTATGACAATCAGCCCCAGCATTTT.